Included here is one T cell receptor beta chain sequence, with context. Sequenced by immunoSEQ multiplex PCR; TCRdb stores in-frame clones only, minus some. The table has under 70,000 clones, roughly 90% seen once. The data belong to a study of T cell changes during pregnancy in multiple sclerosis. Trimming left V 5 bases short and J 2 bases short, with 12 bases between. The germline V gene has CDR1 MNHEY and CDR2 SMNVEV (reference sequence). The CDR3 runs to 14 residues. V gene TRBV27 combines with J gene TRBJ1-2; D is undetermined. This TCR came from a female donor with multiple sclerosis, enrolled in a pregnancy study. The specimen comprised peripheral blood, sampled in the second trimester of pregnancy. The CDR3 region is CASSPLPGNYGYTF. The CDR3 nucleotides read TGTGCCAGCAGTCCCCTCCCGGGGAACTATGGCTACACCTTC.